This is a list of T cell receptor beta chains from one sample in a study of T cell repertoires in cytomegalovirus infection. Each CDR3 protein gets one entry after TCRdb re-called the reads with MiXCR. The repertoire holds about 68,000 distinct CDR3 sequences, with 20% to 25% as singletons. These receptors' antigens are unknown. Sequencing was done on a sample of PBMCs, sequenced either directly or after in vitro stimulation (not recorded which). The receptors shown here come from a human donor in good health (CMV status not recorded). Some clones in this sample may be carry-over from other donors' samples. CDR3s include the opening cysteine and the closing phenylalanine or tryptophan. The D gene is left open where the match is weak. The listing skips clone size in some rows; elsewhere it reads once, few, many or a size class.

d_call: TRBD1; clone_size: few; v_call: TRBV9; j_call: TRBJ1-5; cdr3_aa: CASSSNRGKPQPQHF; cdr3_nt: TGTGCCAGCAGCTCCAACAGGGGAAAGCCTCAGCCCCAGCATTTT
d_call: NA; clone_size: NA; v_call: TRBV20-1; j_call: TRBJ2-5; cdr3_aa: CSARFQMETQYF; cdr3_nt: TGCAGTGCTAGATTTCAAATGGAGACCCAGTACTTC
d_call: NA; clone_size: many; v_call: TRBV4-1; j_call: TRBJ1-5; cdr3_aa: CASSPFLRAGNNQPQHF; cdr3_nt: TGCGCCAGCAGCCCCTTTTTACGGGCAGGGAACAATCAGCCCCAGCATTTT
d_call: TRBD1; clone_size: NA; v_call: TRBV7-6; j_call: TRBJ1-1; cdr3_aa: CASSPGTATPEAFF; cdr3_nt: TGTGCCAGCAGCCCAGGGACAGCCACACCAGAAGCTTTCTTT
d_call: TRBD2; clone_size: few; v_call: TRBV7-9; j_call: TRBJ2-1; cdr3_aa: CASSLVSLAGLKSSYNEQFF; cdr3_nt: TGTGCCAGCAGCTTAGTAAGCCTAGCGGGACTAAAAAGCTCCTACAATGAGCAGTTCTTC
d_call: NA; clone_size: many; v_call: TRBV7-6; j_call: TRBJ2-1; cdr3_aa: CASSPSDSGGYYNEQFF; cdr3_nt: TGTGCCAGCAGCCCGAGCGATAGCGGAGGTTACTACAATGAGCAGTTCTTC
d_call: TRBD2; clone_size: few; v_call: TRBV7-2; j_call: TRBJ2-1; cdr3_aa: CASSSPVSGEAKGSYNEQFF; cdr3_nt: TGTGCCAGCAGCTCGCCCGTTAGCGGGGAGGCGAAGGGGAGCTACAATGAGCAGTTCTTC
d_call: TRBD1; clone_size: NA; v_call: TRBV4-1; j_call: TRBJ2-2; cdr3_aa: CASSQGQGSHTGELFF; cdr3_nt: TGCGCCAGCAGCCAAGGACAGGGTTCTCACACCGGGGAGCTGTTTTTT
d_call: NA; clone_size: few; v_call: TRBV6-6; j_call: TRBJ2-5; cdr3_aa: CASYRRRGGQQETQYF; cdr3_nt: TGTGCCAGCTACAGGCGGCGAGGAGGTCAACAAGAGACCCAGTACTTC
d_call: TRBD1; clone_size: NA; v_call: TRBV7-2; j_call: TRBJ1-2; cdr3_aa: CASSLGGTAAVYGYTF; cdr3_nt: TGTGCCAGCAGCTTAGGAGGGACAGCGGCGGTCTATGGCTACACCTTC
d_call: NA; clone_size: NA; v_call: TRBV5-1; j_call: TRBJ1-1; cdr3_aa: CASRTANTEAFF; cdr3_nt: TGCGCCAGCAGGACAGCGAACACTGAAGCTTTCTTT
d_call: TRBD1; clone_size: few; v_call: TRBV20-1; j_call: TRBJ2-7; cdr3_aa: CSAGSTTGVEQYF; cdr3_nt: TGCAGTGCTGGCTCTACGACAGGGGTCGAGCAGTACTTC
d_call: TRBD1; clone_size: NA; v_call: TRBV7-9; j_call: TRBJ2-5; cdr3_aa: CASSSPGTGLQETQYF; cdr3_nt: TGTGCCAGCAGCTCCCCCGGGACAGGGTTACAAGAGACCCAGTACTTC
d_call: TRBD1; clone_size: NA; v_call: TRBV20-1; j_call: TRBJ1-5; cdr3_aa: CSASMGTGHQPQHF; cdr3_nt: TGCAGTGCTAGTATGGGGACAGGACATCAGCCCCAGCATTTT
d_call: NA; clone_size: few; v_call: TRBV4-1; j_call: TRBJ2-7; cdr3_aa: CASSQERSYEQYF; cdr3_nt: TGCGCCAGCAGCCAAGAACGCAGCTACGAGCAGTACTTC
d_call: NA; clone_size: NA; v_call: TRBV27; j_call: TRBJ1-2; cdr3_aa: CASSLGGESYGYTF; cdr3_nt: TGTGCCAGCAGTTTGGGAGGGGAATCCTATGGCTACACCTTC
d_call: NA; clone_size: NA; v_call: TRBV20-1; j_call: TRBJ2-3; cdr3_aa: CSARGPGGTDTQYF; cdr3_nt: TGCAGTGCTAGAGGCCCCGGGGGTACAGATACGCAGTATTTT
d_call: NA; clone_size: NA; v_call: TRBV7-6; j_call: TRBJ1-2; cdr3_aa: CASSLQTYGYTF; cdr3_nt: TGTGCCAGCAGCTTACAGACCTATGGCTACACCTTC
d_call: TRBD2; clone_size: many; v_call: TRBV7-2; j_call: TRBJ2-5; cdr3_aa: CASSFLGASGGETQYF; cdr3_nt: TGTGCCAGCAGCTTCCTAGGCGCTAGCGGGGGAGAGACCCAGTACTTC
d_call: TRBD1; clone_size: many; v_call: TRBV6-9; j_call: TRBJ2-3; cdr3_aa: CASSFPGTGVPFPTDTQYF; cdr3_nt: TGTGCCAGCAGTTTCCCCGGGACAGGGGTCCCCTTCCCCACAGATACGCAGTATTTT
d_call: NA; clone_size: NA; v_call: TRBV4-1; j_call: TRBJ2-5; cdr3_aa: CASSQTRLQETQYF; cdr3_nt: TGCGCCAGCAGCCAAACCAGGCTACAAGAGACCCAGTACTTC
d_call: NA; clone_size: NA; v_call: TRBV27; j_call: TRBJ1-3; cdr3_aa: CASSLHGTGSGNTIYF; cdr3_nt: TGTGCCAGCAGTTTACATGGGACCGGTTCTGGAAACACCATATATTTT
d_call: NA; clone_size: NA; v_call: TRBV12-3/TRBV12-4; j_call: TRBJ1-4; cdr3_aa: CASSFGRGVAGTNEKLFF; cdr3_nt: TGTGCCAGCAGTTTCGGGCGGGGAGTGGCAGGGACTAATGAAAAACTGTTTTTT
d_call: TRBD1; clone_size: few; v_call: TRBV6-6; j_call: TRBJ1-2; cdr3_aa: CASSYLTGMNYGYTF; cdr3_nt: TGTGCCAGCAGTTACCTGACAGGGATGAACTATGGCTACACCTTC
d_call: NA; clone_size: many; v_call: TRBV19; j_call: TRBJ2-2; cdr3_aa: CASSMSFRAELFF; cdr3_nt: TGTGCCAGTAGTATGTCGTTTCGGGCGGAGCTGTTTTTT
d_call: TRBD2; clone_size: few; v_call: TRBV7-8; j_call: TRBJ2-5; cdr3_aa: CASSLGTSGYQETQYF; cdr3_nt: TGTGCCAGCAGCTTAGGGACTAGCGGGTATCAAGAGACCCAGTACTTC
d_call: NA; clone_size: NA; v_call: TRBV7-2; j_call: TRBJ1-3; cdr3_aa: CDSSLEGGLRGNTIYF; cdr3_nt: TGTGACAGCAGCTTAGAGGGGGGGCTAAGAGGAAACACCATATATTTT
d_call: TRBD2; clone_size: many; v_call: TRBV7-2; j_call: TRBJ2-1; cdr3_aa: CASSPSGRGEQFF; cdr3_nt: TGTGCCAGCAGCCCAAGCGGGAGGGGTGAGCAGTTCTTC
d_call: TRBD1; clone_size: NA; v_call: TRBV11-2; j_call: TRBJ2-3; cdr3_aa: CASSPGTGLSTDTQYF; cdr3_nt: TGTGCCAGCAGCCCCGGGACAGGGCTTAGCACAGATACGCAGTATTTT
d_call: TRBD1; clone_size: NA; v_call: TRBV4-1; j_call: TRBJ2-7; cdr3_aa: CASSYLGRTGGDEQYF; cdr3_nt: TGCGCCAGCAGCTACCTAGGGAGGACAGGGGGCGACGAGCAGTACTTC
d_call: TRBD1; clone_size: NA; v_call: TRBV23-1; j_call: TRBJ1-5; cdr3_aa: CASSQSPGQAFLYSNQPQHF; cdr3_nt: TGCGCCAGCAGTCAATCCCCGGGACAGGCCTTTCTCTATAGCAATCAGCCCCAGCATTTT
d_call: TRBD1; clone_size: many; v_call: TRBV7-2; j_call: TRBJ1-1; cdr3_aa: CASSVRTGVDTEAFF; cdr3_nt: TGTGCCAGCAGCGTCAGGACAGGTGTGGACACTGAAGCTTTCTTT
d_call: TRBD1; clone_size: NA; v_call: TRBV7-9; j_call: TRBJ2-5; cdr3_aa: CASSAGTGIPRATQYF; cdr3_nt: TGTGCCAGCAGCGCCGGGACAGGGATTCCTAGAGCGACCCAGTACTTC
d_call: NA; clone_size: NA; v_call: TRBV7-6; j_call: TRBJ2-1; cdr3_aa: CASSRGQLGVFEQFF; cdr3_nt: TGTGCCAGCAGCCGAGGACAGCTTGGGGTATTTGAGCAGTTCTTC
d_call: TRBD1; clone_size: NA; v_call: TRBV6-6; j_call: TRBJ2-1; cdr3_aa: CASRKPRGQGNNEQFF; cdr3_nt: TGTGCCAGCAGGAAGCCGCGCGGACAGGGGAACAATGAGCAGTTCTTC
d_call: TRBD2; clone_size: NA; v_call: TRBV19; j_call: TRBJ2-1; cdr3_aa: CASSPSSPAAGGYNEQFF; cdr3_nt: TGTGCCAGTAGTCCAAGCTCCCCTGCAGCGGGAGGCTACAATGAGCAGTTCTTC
d_call: TRBD2; clone_size: many; v_call: TRBV7-2; j_call: TRBJ2-7; cdr3_aa: CASSYRTSEQYF; cdr3_nt: TGTGCCAGCAGCTATCGGACTAGTGAGCAGTACTTC
d_call: NA; clone_size: many; v_call: TRBV7-2; j_call: TRBJ1-2; cdr3_aa: CASSLVTGPYNYGYTF; cdr3_nt: TGTGCCAGCAGCTTAGTGACAGGACCCTATAACTATGGCTACACCTTC
d_call: NA; clone_size: NA; v_call: TRBV19; j_call: TRBJ2-1; cdr3_aa: CASHPQGNNEQFF; cdr3_nt: TGTGCCTCTCACCCACAGGGTAACAATGAGCAGTTCTTC
d_call: NA; clone_size: many; v_call: TRBV7-6; j_call: TRBJ2-5; cdr3_aa: CASSLVERGEETQYF; cdr3_nt: TGTGCCAGCAGCTTAGTCGAAAGAGGAGAGGAGACCCAGTACTTC
d_call: NA; clone_size: many; v_call: TRBV7-2; j_call: TRBJ1-4; cdr3_aa: CASTYGYRVGEKLFF; cdr3_nt: TGTGCCAGCACTTATGGGTACAGGGTGGGTGAAAAACTGTTTTTT
d_call: TRBD2; clone_size: NA; v_call: TRBV4-1; j_call: TRBJ2-3; cdr3_aa: CASSQEGPSGTRADTQYF; cdr3_nt: TGCGCCAGCAGCCAAGAGGGTCCTAGCGGGACCAGGGCAGATACGCAGTATTTT
d_call: NA; clone_size: many; v_call: TRBV7-8; j_call: TRBJ2-6; cdr3_aa: CASSSENIPLLSSGANVLTF; cdr3_nt: TGTGCCAGCAGCTCGGAAAACATACCGCTCCTGAGCTCTGGGGCCAACGTCCTGACTTTC
d_call: NA; clone_size: few; v_call: TRBV6-1; j_call: TRBJ2-3; cdr3_aa: CASTNRATGTDTQYF; cdr3_nt: TGTGCCAGCACCAACCGGGCCACTGGCACAGATACGCAGTATTTT
d_call: NA; clone_size: few; v_call: TRBV12-3/TRBV12-4; j_call: TRBJ1-5; cdr3_aa: CASSLEGERQPQHF; cdr3_nt: TGTGCCAGCAGTTTAGAAGGGGAGCGGCAGCCCCAGCATTTT
d_call: NA; clone_size: few; v_call: TRBV7-8; j_call: TRBJ2-4; cdr3_aa: CASSPLRVLAKNIQYF; cdr3_nt: TGTGCCAGCAGCCCACTCAGGGTTCTAGCCAAAAACATTCAGTACTTC
d_call: TRBD2; clone_size: NA; v_call: TRBV7-2; j_call: TRBJ2-3; cdr3_aa: CASSSGLAGGWDTQYF; cdr3_nt: TGTGCCAGCAGCTCGGGACTAGCGGGAGGGTGGGATACGCAGTATTTT
d_call: TRBD1; clone_size: NA; v_call: TRBV11-2; j_call: TRBJ1-4; cdr3_aa: CASSFGQGASYLFF; cdr3_nt: TGTGCCAGCAGCTTTGGACAGGGGGCGAGTTATCTGTTTTTT
d_call: NA; clone_size: many; v_call: TRBV7-8; j_call: TRBJ2-7; cdr3_aa: CASSSQRSSYEQYF; cdr3_nt: TGTGCCAGCAGCTCTCAGCGGAGCTCCTACGAGCAGTACTTC
d_call: NA; clone_size: NA; v_call: TRBV6-6; j_call: TRBJ1-1; cdr3_aa: CASSYSENTEAFF; cdr3_nt: TGTGCCAGCAGTTACTCGGAGAACACTGAAGCTTTCTTT
d_call: TRBD2; clone_size: many; v_call: TRBV7-2; j_call: TRBJ2-1; cdr3_aa: CASSLSGSFEQFF; cdr3_nt: TGTGCCAGCAGCTTAAGCGGGAGTTTTGAGCAGTTCTTC